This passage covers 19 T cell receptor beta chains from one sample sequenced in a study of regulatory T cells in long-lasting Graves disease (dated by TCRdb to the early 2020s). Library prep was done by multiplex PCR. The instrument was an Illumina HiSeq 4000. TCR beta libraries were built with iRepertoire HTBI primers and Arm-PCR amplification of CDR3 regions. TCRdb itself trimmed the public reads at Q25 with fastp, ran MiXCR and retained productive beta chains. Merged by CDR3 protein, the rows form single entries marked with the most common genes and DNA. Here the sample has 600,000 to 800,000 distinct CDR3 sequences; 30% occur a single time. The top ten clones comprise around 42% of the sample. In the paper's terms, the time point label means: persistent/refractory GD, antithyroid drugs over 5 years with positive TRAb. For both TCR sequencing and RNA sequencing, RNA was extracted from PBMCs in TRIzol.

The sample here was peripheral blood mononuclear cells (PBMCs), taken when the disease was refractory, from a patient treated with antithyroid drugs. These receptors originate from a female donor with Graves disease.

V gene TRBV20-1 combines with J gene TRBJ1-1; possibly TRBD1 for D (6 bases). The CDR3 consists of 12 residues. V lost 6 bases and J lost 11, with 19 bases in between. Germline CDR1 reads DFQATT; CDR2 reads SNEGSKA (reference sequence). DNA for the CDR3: TGCAGTGCCCCCCGGCAGGGGACGTATGCTTTCTTT. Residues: CSAPRQGTYAFF.

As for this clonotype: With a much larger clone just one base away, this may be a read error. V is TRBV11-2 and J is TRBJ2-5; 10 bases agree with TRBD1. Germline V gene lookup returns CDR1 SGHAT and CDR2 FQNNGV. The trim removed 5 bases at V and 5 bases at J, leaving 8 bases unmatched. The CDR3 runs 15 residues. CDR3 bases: TGTGCCAGCAGCCCGGCGACAGGGGGCGCGGAGACCCAGTACTTC. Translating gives CASSPATGGAETQYF.

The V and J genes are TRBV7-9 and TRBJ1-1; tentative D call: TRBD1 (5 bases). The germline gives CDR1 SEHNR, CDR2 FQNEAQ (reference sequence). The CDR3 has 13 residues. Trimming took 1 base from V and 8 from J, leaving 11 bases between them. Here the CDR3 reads CASSLGGVMEAFF. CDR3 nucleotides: TGTGCCAGCAGCTTAGGGGGGGTGATGGAAGCTTTCTTT. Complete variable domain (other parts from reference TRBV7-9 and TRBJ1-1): DTGVSQNPRHKITKRGQNVTFRCDPISEHNRLYWYRQTLGQGPEFLTYFQNEAQLEKSRLLSDRFSAERPKGSFSTLEIQRTEQGDSAMYLCASSLGGVMEAFFGQGTRLTVV.

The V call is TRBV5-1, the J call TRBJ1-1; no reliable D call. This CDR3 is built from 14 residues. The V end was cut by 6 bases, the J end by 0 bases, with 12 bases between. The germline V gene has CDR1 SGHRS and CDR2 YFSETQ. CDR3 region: CASMIGEVNTEAFF. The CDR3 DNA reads TGCGCCAGCATGATAGGCGAGGTGAACACTGAAGCTTTCTTT.

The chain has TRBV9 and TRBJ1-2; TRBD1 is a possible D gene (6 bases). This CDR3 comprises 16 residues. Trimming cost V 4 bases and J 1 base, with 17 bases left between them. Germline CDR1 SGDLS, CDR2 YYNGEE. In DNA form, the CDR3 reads TGTGCCAGCAGCACAGGGACATCCCTTTTTAACTATGGCTACACCTTC. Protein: CASSTGTSLFNYGYTF.

CDR3 bases: TGTGCCAGCAGCTTAGTAGCGGGGGGAAGCTCCGGGGAGCTGTTTTTT. It translates to CASSLVAGGSSGELFF. This chain connects TRBV11-2 to TRBJ2-2, with TRBD2 matching over 10 bases. Germline trimming cut 1 base from V and 6 bases from J; bases unmatched to any gene: 5. Germline assignment: CDR1 SGHAT and CDR2 FQNNGV. This CDR3 contains 16 residues.

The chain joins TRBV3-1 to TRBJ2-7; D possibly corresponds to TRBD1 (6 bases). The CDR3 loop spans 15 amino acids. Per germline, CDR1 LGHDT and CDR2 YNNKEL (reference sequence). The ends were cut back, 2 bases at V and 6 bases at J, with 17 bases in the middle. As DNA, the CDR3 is TGTGCCAGCAGCCAACACGGGACATCCGAGATCGAGCAGTACTTC. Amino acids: CASSQHGTSEIEQYF.

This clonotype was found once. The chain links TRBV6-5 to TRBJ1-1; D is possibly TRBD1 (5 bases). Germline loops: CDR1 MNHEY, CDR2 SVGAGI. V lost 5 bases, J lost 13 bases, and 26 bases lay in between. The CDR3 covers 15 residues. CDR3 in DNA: TGTGCCAGCAGTAACTGGACACCCGGCCCCGGGGAGGTTTTCTTT. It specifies CASSNWTPGPGEVFF.

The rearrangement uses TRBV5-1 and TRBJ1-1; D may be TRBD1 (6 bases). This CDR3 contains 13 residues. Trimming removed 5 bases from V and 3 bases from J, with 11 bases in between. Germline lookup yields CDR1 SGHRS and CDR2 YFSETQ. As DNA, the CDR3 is TGCGCCAGCAGGGAGCCAGGGGACACTGAAGCTTTCTTT. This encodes CASREPGDTEAFF.

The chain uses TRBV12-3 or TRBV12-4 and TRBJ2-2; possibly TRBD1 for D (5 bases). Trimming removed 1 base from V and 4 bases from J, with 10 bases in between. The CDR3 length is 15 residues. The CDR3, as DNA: TGTGCCAGCAGTTTAGAGGGGTTGATCACCGGGGAGCTGTTTTTT. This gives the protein CASSLEGLITGELFF.

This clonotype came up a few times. CDR3 in amino acids: CASSLVLQVTASYEQYF. CDR3 sequence (DNA): TGTGCCAGCAGCTTAGTCCTACAGGTCACCGCATCCTACGAGCAGTACTTC. The chain links TRBV11-2 to TRBJ2-7; perhaps TRBD1 as D (5 bases). Trimming removed 1 base from V and 1 base from J, with 17 bases in between. This CDR3 region has 17 residues. Germline lookup yields CDR1 SGHAT and CDR2 FQNNGV.

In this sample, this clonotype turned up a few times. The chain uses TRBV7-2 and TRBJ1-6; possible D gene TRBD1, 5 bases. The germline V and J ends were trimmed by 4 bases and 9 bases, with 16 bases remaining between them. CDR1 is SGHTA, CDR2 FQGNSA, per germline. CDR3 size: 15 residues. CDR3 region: CASSYTPGRVSPLHF. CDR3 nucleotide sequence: TGTGCCAGCAGCTATACCCCAGGGAGGGTTTCACCCCTCCACTTT.

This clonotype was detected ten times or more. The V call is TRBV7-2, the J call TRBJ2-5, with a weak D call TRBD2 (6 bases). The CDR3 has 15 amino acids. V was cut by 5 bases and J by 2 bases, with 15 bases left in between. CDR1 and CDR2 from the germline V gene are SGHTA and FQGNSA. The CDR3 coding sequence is TGTGCCAGCAGCACCGGGACTGAGATACAAGAGACCCAGTACTTC. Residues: CASSTGTEIQETQYF.

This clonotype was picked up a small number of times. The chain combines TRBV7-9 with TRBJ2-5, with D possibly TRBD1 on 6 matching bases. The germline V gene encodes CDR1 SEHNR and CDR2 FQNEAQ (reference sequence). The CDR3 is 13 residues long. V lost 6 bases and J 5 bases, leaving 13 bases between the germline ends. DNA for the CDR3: TGTGCCAGCAGAGGGGGAGTTCGGGAGACCCAGTACTTC. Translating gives CASRGGVRETQYF.

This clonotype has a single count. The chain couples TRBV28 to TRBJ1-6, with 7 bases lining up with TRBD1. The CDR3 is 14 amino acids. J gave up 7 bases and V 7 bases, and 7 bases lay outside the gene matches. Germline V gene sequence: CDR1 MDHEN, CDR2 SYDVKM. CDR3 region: CASKGQGGNSPLHF. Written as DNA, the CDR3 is TGTGCCAGCAAAGGCCAGGGGGGAAATTCACCCCTCCACTTT. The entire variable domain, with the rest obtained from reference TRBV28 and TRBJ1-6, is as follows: DVKVTQSSRYLVKRTGEKVFLECVQDMDHENMFWYRQDPGLGLRLIYFSYDVKMKEKGDIPEGYSVSREKKERFSLILESASTNQTSMYLCASKGQGGNSPLHFGNGTRLTVT.

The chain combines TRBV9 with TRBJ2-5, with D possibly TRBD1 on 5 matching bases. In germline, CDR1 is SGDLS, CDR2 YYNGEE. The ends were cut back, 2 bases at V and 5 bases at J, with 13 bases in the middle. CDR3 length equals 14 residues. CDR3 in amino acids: CASSVFAGWETQYF. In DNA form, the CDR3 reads TGTGCCAGCAGCGTCTTTGCAGGGTGGGAGACCCAGTACTTC.

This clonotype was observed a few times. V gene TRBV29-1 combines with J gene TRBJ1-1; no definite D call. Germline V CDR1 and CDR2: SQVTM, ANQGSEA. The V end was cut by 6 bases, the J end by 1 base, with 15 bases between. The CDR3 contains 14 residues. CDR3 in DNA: TGCAGCGTCCTATCAAGAGAGTCGAACACTGAAGCTTTCTTT. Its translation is CSVLSRESNTEAFF.

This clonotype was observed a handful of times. The CDR3: CASRPDRDIQETQYF. CDR3 in DNA: TGTGCCAGCAGGCCCGACAGGGACATCCAAGAGACCCAGTACTTC. This sequence joins TRBV6-2 or TRBV6-3 and TRBJ2-5; TRBD1 agrees at 7 bases. Trimming at V came to 6 bases and at J to 1 base, leaving 8 bases not matched to a gene. CDR3 size: 15 residues. Germline lookup yields CDR1 MNHEY and CDR2 SVGEGT.

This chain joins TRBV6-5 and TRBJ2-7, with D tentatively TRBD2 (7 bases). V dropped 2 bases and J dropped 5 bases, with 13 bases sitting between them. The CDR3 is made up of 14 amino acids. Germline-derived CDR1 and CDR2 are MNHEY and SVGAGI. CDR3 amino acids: CASSYRGAADEQYF. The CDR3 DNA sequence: TGTGCCAGCAGTTACCGGGGGGCCGCCGACGAGCAGTACTTC.